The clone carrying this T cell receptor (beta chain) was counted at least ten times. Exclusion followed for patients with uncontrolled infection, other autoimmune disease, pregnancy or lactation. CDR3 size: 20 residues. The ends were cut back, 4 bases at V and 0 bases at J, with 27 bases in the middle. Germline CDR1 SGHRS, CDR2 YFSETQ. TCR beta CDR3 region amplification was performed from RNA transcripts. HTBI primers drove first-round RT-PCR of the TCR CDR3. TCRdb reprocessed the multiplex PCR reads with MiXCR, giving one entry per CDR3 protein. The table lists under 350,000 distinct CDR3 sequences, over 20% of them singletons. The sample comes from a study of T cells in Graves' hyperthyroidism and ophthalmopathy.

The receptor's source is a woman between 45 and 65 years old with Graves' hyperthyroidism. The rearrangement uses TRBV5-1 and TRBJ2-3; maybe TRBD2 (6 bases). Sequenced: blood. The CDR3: CASSLGWSGISGSSTDTQYF. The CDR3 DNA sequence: TGCGCCAGCAGCCTGGGCTGGTCGGGGATTAGCGGTTCTAGCACAGATACGCAGTATTTT.